One TCR beta chain is described in this entry. Its matching antigen is unknown. These data are taken from a study of cytomegalovirus exposure and HLA in healthy donors. Overall study results and limits: In an earlier analysis, productive rearrangement rates for most beta V segments clustered near 87% or 30%. A missense variant in DCLRE1C was later tied to TCR beta V- and J-gene trimming. Later work found most CMV-associated TCR beta chains apparently HLA-restricted.

This CDR3 spans 16 amino acids. CDR1 and CDR2 from the germline V gene are SEHNR and FQNEAQ (reference sequence). V lost 5 bases and J lost 4, with 20 bases in between. It was with 60 Vbeta and 13 Jbeta primers that the PCR ran. In the original processing: Among the unique TCR beta chains that a later analysis counted, about 85 million in all, roughly 10 million were shared. Generated by immunoSEQ multiplex PCR, the TCRdb table keeps only in-frame clones and is missing some. D and trimming were read from the DNA, whereas the V and J calls and clone size are those reported in that table. The table lists 100,000 to 150,000 clones, 80% of them singletons, with 2% to 3% in the top ten.

The specimen was PBMCs. The source is a man aged 25 to 40 in good health and CMV-seronegative. The V gene is TRBV7-9, the J gene TRBJ1-2, with a tentative D call TRBD1 (5 bases). The CDR3: CASSREQYPGGYGYTF. CDR3 DNA sequence: TGTGCCAGCAGCAGAGAACAGTACCCCGGGGGCTATGGCTACACCTTC.